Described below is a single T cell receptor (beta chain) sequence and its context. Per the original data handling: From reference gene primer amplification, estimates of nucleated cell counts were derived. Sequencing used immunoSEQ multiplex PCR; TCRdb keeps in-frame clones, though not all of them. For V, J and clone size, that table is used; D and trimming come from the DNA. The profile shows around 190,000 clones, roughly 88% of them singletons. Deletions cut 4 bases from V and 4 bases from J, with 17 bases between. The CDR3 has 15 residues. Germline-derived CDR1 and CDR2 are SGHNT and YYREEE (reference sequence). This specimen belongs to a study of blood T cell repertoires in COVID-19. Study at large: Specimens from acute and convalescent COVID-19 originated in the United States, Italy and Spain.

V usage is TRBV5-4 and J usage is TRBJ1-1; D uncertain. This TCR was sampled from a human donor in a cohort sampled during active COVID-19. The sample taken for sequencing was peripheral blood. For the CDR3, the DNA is TGTGCCAGCAGCCGAGACCCGGGAAGGGCCACTGAAGCTTTCTTT. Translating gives CASSRDPGRATEAFF.